This is a list of T cell receptor beta chains from one sample in a study of blood T cell repertoires in COVID-19. The method was immunoSEQ multiplex PCR; TCRdb's version includes in-frame clones alone and lacks a portion of them. Counted here are about 200,000 clones, roughly 88% occurring once; the ten biggest clones make up approximately 30%. Specimen: peripheral blood. Receptors originate from a man aged 40-49 years with acute or convalescent COVID-19. Both conserved end residues are part of each CDR3. Fields, in order: V gene, clone size, J gene, D gene, CDR3 DNA, CDR3 protein. A D gene is named only where the DNA matches it firmly. A row's size may be missing; if present it is once, few, many or a size class.

TRBV5-1	.	TRBJ1-5	.	TGCGCCAGCAGCTTGCCGGGGGACCAGCCCCAGCATTTT	CASSLPGDQPQHF
TRBV6-5	many	TRBJ2-3	TRBD2	TGTGCCAGCAGGCCGGGACTAGCGGGAGATACGCAGTATTTT	CASRPGLAGDTQYF
TRBV5-4	.	TRBJ2-1	.	TGTGCCAGCAGCTTGGTCGGGGGTTCTAAGCAGTTCTTC	CASSLVGGSKQFF
TRBV2	.	TRBJ2-7	TRBD2	TGTGCCAGCAGCGCGGGACTAGCGGGAGGGTCGAGCTCCTACGAGCAGTACTTC	CASSAGLAGGSSSYEQYF
TRBV11-1	.	TRBJ2-4	TRBD1	TGTGCCAGCAGCCGGGACAGGGGGAGGGACATTCAGTACTTC	CASSRDRGRDIQYF
TRBV25-1	once	TRBJ1-4	TRBD1	TGTGCCAGCAGTGTGACAGGGGAGCGCGAAAAACTGTTTTTT	CASSVTGEREKLFF
TRBV3-1/TRBV3-2	once	TRBJ2-1	.	TGTGCCAGCAGCCAAGGACAACAAGACGGAGGTGAGCAGTTCTTC	CASSQGQQDGGEQFF
TRBV7-9	.	TRBJ2-7	TRBD1	TGTGCCAGCAGCTTAGTTCTGGGACAGTCCTACGAGCAGTACTTC	CASSLVLGQSYEQYF
TRBV10-3	.	TRBJ1-5	.	TGTGCCATCAGTGAGTCGGGGCAGGGCAATCAGCCCCAGCATTTT	CAISESGQGNQPQHF
TRBV9	.	TRBJ2-6	.	TGTGCCAGCAGCGTATCCGGGAACGGGGCCAACGTCCTGACTTTC	CASSVSGNGANVLTF
TRBV6-1	.	TRBJ1-2	.	TGTGCCAGCAGTGAAGATCGGGGTTCTGGCTACACCTTC	CASSEDRGSGYTF
TRBV20-1	few	TRBJ1-2	TRBD1	TGCAGTGCTGAGGACAGGGTTGGCTACACCTTC	CSAEDRVGYTF
TRBV5-1	.	TRBJ2-6	.	TGCGCCAGCAGCTTTGAGGGGGCCAACGTCCTGACTTTC	CASSFEGANVLTF
TRBV5-1	.	TRBJ1-2	TRBD1	TGCGCCAGCAGCTCCCGCATAACCGGGACAGGGGGCAACTATGGCTACACCTTC	CASSSRITGTGGNYGYTF
TRBV5-4	.	TRBJ1-4	TRBD1	TGTGCCAGCAGCTCCGGGACAGTGGGTGAAAAACTGTTTTTT	CASSSGTVGEKLFF
TRBV18	.	TRBJ2-2	.	TGTGCCAGCTCACCGGTACACATCGACACCGGGGAGCTGTTTTTT	CASSPVHIDTGELFF
TRBV10-3	.	TRBJ2-7	.	TGTGCCACCGGAGTAAGGGGCTACGAGCAGTACTTC	CATGVRGYEQYF
TRBV6-2/TRBV6-3	.	TRBJ1-2	.	TGTGCCAGCAGTTACTCCTACTCGGGGGATGGCTACACCTTC	CASSYSYSGDGYTF
TRBV5-6	.	TRBJ2-5	TRBD2	TGTGCCAGCAGCCTCTATAGCGGGAACCAAGAGACCCAGTACTTC	CASSLYSGNQETQYF
TRBV19	.	TRBJ2-1	.	TGTGCCAGTAGCCGACTGGAGAAACGGAGCTCCTACAATGAGCAGTTCTTC	CASSRLEKRSSYNEQFF
TRBV18	.	TRBJ2-7	.	TGTGCCAGCTCACCTAACGCGGGATCCTACGAGCAGTACTTC	CASSPNAGSYEQYF
TRBV10-2	.	TRBJ1-1	.	TGCGCCAGCAGTGAAAGGACACACACTGAAGCTTTCTTT	CASSERTHTEAFF
TRBV5-4	.	TRBJ2-1	.	TGTGCCAGCAGCTTGGACAGGAGCTCCTACAATGAGCAGTTCTTC	CASSLDRSSYNEQFF
TRBV7-2	.	TRBJ1-1	.	TGTGCCAGCAGCTCGCGGAGGTTGGTGAACACTGAAGCTTTCTTT	CASSSRRLVNTEAFF
TRBV20-1	.	TRBJ2-3	TRBD2	TGCAGTGCTAGTCCTAGCGGGAGGGGATATACGCAGTATTTT	CSASPSGRGYTQYF
TRBV4-1	.	TRBJ1-1	.	TGCGCCAGCAGCCAAGCCTCGGGAGTAGGCACTGAAGCTTTCTTT	CASSQASGVGTEAFF
TRBV4-2	once	TRBJ1-1	.	TGTGCCAGCAGCCAAAACCCGGGACAAGCGAACACTGAAGCTTTCTTT	CASSQNPGQANTEAFF
TRBV7-9	.	TRBJ1-1	.	TGTGCCAGCAGTCGGGACTTTGAAGCTTTCTTT	CASSRDFEAFF
TRBV7-8	.	TRBJ2-5	.	TGTGCCAGCAGCTTAGGGCTGCAAGAGACCCAGTACTTC	CASSLGLQETQYF
TRBV19	once	TRBJ2-5	TRBD2	TGTGCCAGTAGTATAGGCACCAGCGGGAGGACCCGCCAATACCAAGAGACCCAGTACTTC	CASSIGTSGRTRQYQETQYF
TRBV24-1	few	TRBJ2-1	.	TGTGCCACCAGTGGCGTCGGCTCCTACAATGAGCAGTTCTTC	CATSGVGSYNEQFF
TRBV3-1/TRBV3-2	.	TRBJ1-2	.	TGTGCCAGCAGCCCTCAGGGTTCGAGTTCCGTCTTC	CASSPQGSSSVF
TRBV11-2	.	TRBJ2-1	TRBD2	TGTGCCAGCGCCTTAGCGGGAACCTACAATGAGCAGTTCTTC	CASALAGTYNEQFF
TRBV27	few	TRBJ1-1	.	TGTGCCACCGGGGGGGGCGGATATGGAACTGAAGCTTTCTTT	CATGGGGYGTEAFF
TRBV3-1/TRBV3-2	.	TRBJ1-1	.	TGTGCCAGCAGCCATATAACAGGGGAAGCTTTCTTT	CASSHITGEAFF
TRBV12-3/TRBV12-4	.	TRBJ2-7	TRBD1	TGTGCCAGCACCTCGGACAGGGTGCACGAGCAGTACTTC	CASTSDRVHEQYF
TRBV5-6	.	TRBJ1-5	.	TGTGCCAGCAGCTTAAGTAGACAGTACAATCAGCCCCAGCATTTT	CASSLSRQYNQPQHF
TRBV15	.	TRBJ2-1	.	TGTGCCACCAGCAGAGACCCGAGCTCCTACAATGAGCAGTTCTTC	CATSRDPSSYNEQFF
TRBV19	.	TRBJ1-3	.	TGTGCCAGTAGTACCCTTGGGAGGGGTAACTCTGGAAACACCATATATTTT	CASSTLGRGNSGNTIYF
TRBV15	.	TRBJ2-1	.	TGTGCCACCAGCTCCAGATCGAGGTCAACTGATGAGCAGTTCTTC	CATSSRSRSTDEQFF
TRBV7-9	.	TRBJ2-7	.	TGTGCCAGCAGCATAGCTTCCCGGGGGTCCCACGAGCAGTACTTC	CASSIASRGSHEQYF
TRBV14	.	TRBJ1-3	.	TGTGCCAGCAGCCAAGTGTTGGGGAGCGGTGGAAACACCATATATTTT	CASSQVLGSGGNTIYF
TRBV11-2	few	TRBJ2-1	TRBD2	TGTGCCAGCAGCCTACTAGCGGGCATCCGACCCTACAATGAGCAGTTCTTC	CASSLLAGIRPYNEQFF
TRBV29-1	once	TRBJ2-7	.	TGCAGCGTTAAACGGAGCTCCTACGAGCAGTACTTC	CSVKRSSYEQYF
TRBV5-4	.	TRBJ2-3	TRBD2	TGTGCCAGCAGCTCTCGGACTAGCGGCACAGATACGCAGTATTTT	CASSSRTSGTDTQYF
TRBV19	.	TRBJ2-3	.	TGTGCCAGTAGTTTAGCGTCTAGCACAGATACGCAGTATTTT	CASSLASSTDTQYF
TRBV6-5	.	TRBJ2-7	.	TGTGCCAGCTCGGACAGCCAGTACGAGCAGTACTTC	CASSDSQYEQYF